This is a list of T cell receptor beta chains from one sample in a study of blood T cell repertoires in COVID-19. Sequencing was performed with immunoSEQ multiplex PCR; in TCRdb, only in-frame clones are kept and a portion is missing. The data show about 370,000 clones, roughly 90% seen once. The specimen was PBMCs or T cells enriched from blood (not recorded which). These receptor sequences come from a woman aged 25 to 45 who had recovered from COVID-19. Each CDR3 is given with its conserved first and last residue. The D gene is left open where the match is weak. The size entry is marked missing in some rows and otherwise reads once, few, many or a size class.

size | D | J | V | DNA | CDR3
NA | NA | TRBJ2-3 | TRBV3-1/TRBV3-2 | TGTGCCAGCAGCTACGCCGCCGAGACGCAGTATTTT | CASSYAAETQYF
once | TRBD2 | TRBJ2-1 | TRBV29-1 | TGCAGCGTTTCGGGACTAGCGGGGGGGAGAGAGCAGTTCTTC | CSVSGLAGGREQFF
NA | TRBD2 | TRBJ2-3 | TRBV20-1 | TGCAGTGCTAGTAGCGGGAGTTTCACAGATACGCAGTATTTT | CSASSGSFTDTQYF
NA | TRBD2 | TRBJ2-1 | TRBV27 | TGTGCCAGCAGTTTAATGGGAGTAGCGGGGGGGAATGAGCAGTTCTTC | CASSLMGVAGGNEQFF
NA | NA | TRBJ1-4 | TRBV19 | TGTGCCAGTAGTATCCCAGGGACTAATGAAAAACTGTTTTTT | CASSIPGTNEKLFF
NA | NA | TRBJ1-2 | TRBV28 | TGTGCCAGCAGTTTGAGAGCTAACTATGGCTACACCTTC | CASSLRANYGYTF
NA | NA | TRBJ1-2 | TRBV29-1 | TGCAGCGTTGAGCCTGGAGACTATGGCTACACCTTC | CSVEPGDYGYTF
NA | TRBD2 | TRBJ2-7 | TRBV30 | TGTGCCTGGAGGGGGACTAGCTACGAGCAGTACTTC | CAWRGTSYEQYF
NA | TRBD1 | TRBJ1-6 | TRBV5-4 | TGTGCCAGCACCCAAAGAGCCGACAGGGAAAGATCACCCCTCCACTTT | CASTQRADRERSPLHF
NA | NA | TRBJ2-7 | TRBV14 | TGTGCCAGCAGCTTCGGAGGAGGGGGCGTCGAGCAGTACTTC | CASSFGGGGVEQYF
NA | NA | TRBJ1-1 | TRBV19 | TGTGCCAGTAGGGCGAACACTGAAGCTTTCTTT | CASRANTEAFF
NA | TRBD1 | TRBJ1-2 | TRBV15 | TGTGCCACCACCGGGACAGGGAATGATGGCTACACCTTC | CATTGTGNDGYTF
NA | NA | TRBJ1-2 | TRBV7-3 | TGTGCCAGCAGCCCCCTGGGGGCAGACCACGGTCGGATAGGCTACACCTTC | CASSPLGADHGRIGYTF
NA | TRBD2 | TRBJ2-5 | TRBV28 | TGTGCCAGCAGTATTCAGGCGGGAGGGCGAGAGACCCAGTACTTC | CASSIQAGGRETQYF
NA | NA | TRBJ1-1 | TRBV12-5 | TGTGCTAGTGGTTTGGGACAGCTGAACACTGAAGCTTTCTTT | CASGLGQLNTEAFF
NA | NA | TRBJ1-1 | TRBV18 | TGTGCCAGCTCACCACTAGGGGTAGACACTGAAGCTTTCTTT | CASSPLGVDTEAFF
NA | TRBD2 | TRBJ2-3 | TRBV6-6 | TGTGCCAGCAGCTTCCCCCACCCGCTCGAAGGTAGCGGGAGGGCCGGAGGGGGAAATACGCAGTATTTT | CASSFPHPLEGSGRAGGGNTQYF
NA | NA | TRBJ1-3 | TRBV2 | TGTGCCAGCAGGGTGACAGTTGGAGACACCATATATTTT | CASRVTVGDTIYF
once | TRBD1 | TRBJ1-5 | TRBV7-2 | TGTGCCAGCAGCCTAACGACAGGGGGTCGACTCTATCAGCCCCAGCATTTT | CASSLTTGGRLYQPQHF
NA | TRBD2 | TRBJ2-1 | TRBV5-1 | TGCGCCAGCAGCTCGGGACTAGCGGGGGTTGAGCAGTTCTTC | CASSSGLAGVEQFF
NA | TRBD2 | TRBJ2-7 | TRBV18 | TGTGCCAGCTCATCACAGACCGGACTAGCGGGGTCCTACGAGCAGTACTTC | CASSSQTGLAGSYEQYF
once | TRBD2 | TRBJ2-7 | TRBV4-1 | TGCGCCAGCAGCCAAGAAGCGGGACTAGTCCCCTTCAAACCCTTCTACGAGCAGTACTTC | CASSQEAGLVPFKPFYEQYF
NA | TRBD2 | TRBJ2-7 | TRBV27 | TGTGCCAGCATCAGCGGGGGCGAGCAGTACTTC | CASISGGEQYF
NA | TRBD1 | TRBJ2-5 | TRBV5-6 | TGTGCCAGCAACTACCAATCGGACAGGTCAAAGACCCAGTACTTC | CASNYQSDRSKTQYF
NA | TRBD1 | TRBJ2-7 | TRBV24-1 | TGTGCCACCAGTACCGGGACAGGGACGTACGAGCAGTACTTC | CATSTGTGTYEQYF
NA | NA | TRBJ2-1 | TRBV5-4 | TGTGCCAGCAGGAGATCTTCCTCCTACAATGAGCAGTTCTTC | CASRRSSSYNEQFF
NA | TRBD2 | TRBJ2-5 | TRBV3-1/TRBV3-2 | TGTGCCAGCAGCCAATCCCTGGGACTAGCGGGGGGGCAAGAGACCCAGTACTTC | CASSQSLGLAGGQETQYF
NA | TRBD2 | TRBJ2-7 | TRBV4-2 | TGTGCCAGCAGCCCTCCGGGACTAGCGACGAGGGAGCAGTACTTC | CASSPPGLATREQYF
NA | TRBD1 | TRBJ1-1 | TRBV18 | TGTGCCAGCTCACCAAGGCGACAGGGCGAGACTGAAGCTTTCTTT | CASSPRRQGETEAFF
NA | TRBD2 | TRBJ2-7 | TRBV28 | TGTGCCATCTCAGTATCTGGACTAGCGGGGTCCGACTACGAGCAGTACTTC | CAISVSGLAGSDYEQYF
NA | NA | TRBJ1-2 | TRBV3-1/TRBV3-2 | TGTGCCAGCAGCCCCCTAACTGGCTATGGCTACACCTTC | CASSPLTGYGYTF
NA | NA | TRBJ1-3 | TRBV11-2 | TGTGCCAGCAGCTTCAGTGGAAACACCATATATTTT | CASSFSGNTIYF
NA | NA | TRBJ2-7 | TRBV10-3 | TGTGCCATCAGCCGGGATCCCAATACCTACGAGCAGTACTTC | CAISRDPNTYEQYF
once | NA | TRBJ2-1 | TRBV27 | TGTGCCAGCGGACCTTGGGCTAGCAGCGATGAGCAGTTCTTC | CASGPWASSDEQFF
NA | TRBD2 | TRBJ2-3 | TRBV5-1 | TGCGCCAGCAGCGCGCCGGGACTAGCGGCCTACACAGATACGCAGTATTTT | CASSAPGLAAYTDTQYF
NA | TRBD1 | TRBJ2-7 | TRBV18 | TGTGCCAGCTCACCAGGGACAGCCCTCGCTTCGCAGTACTTC | CASSPGTALASQYF
once | TRBD1 | TRBJ1-1 | TRBV20-1 | TGCAGTGCTAGTTACGGGACAGGGGTGTACACTGAAGCTTTCTTT | CSASYGTGVYTEAFF
NA | NA | TRBJ2-1 | TRBV21-1 | TGTGCCAGCACCGACCCGGGACTAGCGGGGGACTCCTACAATGAGCAGTTCTTC | CASTDPGLAGDSYNEQFF
NA | TRBD1 | TRBJ2-1 | TRBV5-4 | TGTGCCAGCAGATCGGACAGGTTGGCATCCTACAATGAGCAGTTCTTC | CASRSDRLASYNEQFF
NA | NA | TRBJ2-3 | TRBV5-4 | TGTGCCAGCAGCTCGACTGGAGATACGCAGTATTTT | CASSSTGDTQYF
NA | TRBD2 | TRBJ2-3 | TRBV4-2 | TGTGCCAGCAGCCAAGATATTGGGGGCGGTGGACTAGCGGAGCTACACTCTAGCACAGATACGCAGTATTTT | CASSQDIGGGGLAELHSSTDTQYF
NA | NA | TRBJ2-2 | TRBV6-5 | TGTGCCAGCATTTGGGGCAGGAACACCGGGGAGCTGTTTTTT | CASIWGRNTGELFF
NA | TRBD2 | TRBJ2-2 | TRBV4-1 | TGCGCCAGCAGCCAAGATCGTACTAGCGGGGGGGCGCACACCGGGGAGCTGTTTTTT | CASSQDRTSGGAHTGELFF